Listed below are T cell receptor beta chains from one sample, sequenced in a study of blood T cell repertoires in COVID-19. Some clones are missing from TCRdb's copy, which holds only in-frame ones; the method was immunoSEQ multiplex PCR. Of over 250,000 clones listed, 75% to 85% were seen once; the top ten hold approximately 5.1%. Sequences were obtained from peripheral blood. The receptors were gathered from a man between 50 and 59 years old with active or convalescent COVID-19. The conserved cysteine and the conserved F or W are not part of the CDR3 here. Not all rows give a size; the values are once, few, many and, for expanded clones, a class.

size	V	J	CDR3
.	TRBV6-4	TRBJ1-2	ASSDSMGGYT
.	TRBV7-3	TRBJ2-1	ASSLVGNEQF
.	TRBV11-2	TRBJ1-6	ASSLGARHNSPLH
.	TRBV9	TRBJ1-3	ASSRDSSGNTIY
few	TRBV27	TRBJ1-1	ASSSLQGTYTEAF
.	TRBV5-6	TRBJ1-4	ASESLSGTTNEKLF
.	TRBV7-6	TRBJ2-3	ASSLRLAGGTDTQY
few	TRBV6-5	TRBJ2-5	ASSYMGGSETQY
few	TRBV20-1	TRBJ1-1	SVSREDEAF
.	TRBV19	TRBJ2-4	ASSVRDGGLTKNIQY
once	TRBV5-1	TRBJ2-1	ASSLEGGRGNEQF
.	TRBV6-5	TRBJ1-2	ASSVDTNYGYT
.	TRBV5-1	TRBJ2-2	ASRQGQGEAGELF
.	TRBV11-2	TRBJ2-1	ASSLTSGTYEQF
.	TRBV5-6	TRBJ1-6	ASSLRGQGRSPLH
.	TRBV19	TRBJ2-1	ASSIPGLAGVRSEQF
.	TRBV6-6	TRBJ1-2	ASQFLDRGAYGYT
.	TRBV5-1	TRBJ2-6	ASTVSGTGANVLT
.	TRBV6-5	TRBJ2-7	ASSLSGTSYEQY
.	TRBV9	TRBJ2-2	ASGGAGGTGELF
.	TRBV7-9	TRBJ2-1	ASSLEAGLPV
.	TRBV2	TRBJ2-7	ASSDGQGSYEQY
.	TRBV5-4	TRBJ2-5	ASSLGAGISQETQY
.	TRBV5-6	TRBJ2-7	ASSRDPRDEQY
once	TRBV19	TRBJ2-1	ASSIGGTSVDEQF
.	TRBV6-6	TRBJ1-3	ASSQDRVGTIY
.	TRBV6-5	TRBJ2-2	ASSLTGLHTGELF
.	TRBV5-5	TRBJ1-1	ASSLWGESTTEAF
.	TRBV2	TRBJ1-6	ASSESPRDRGQPLH
.	TRBV24-1	TRBJ1-3	APEGQHSGNTIY
.	TRBV6-6	TRBJ2-2	ASGSVQPAGELF
.	TRBV19	TRBJ2-4	ASSMSGGNIQY
.	TRBV28	TRBJ1-4	ASSLGTGSYTNEKLF
.	TRBV13	TRBJ2-3	ASRPLAGADTQY
.	TRBV27	TRBJ2-2	ASSPPLGGESGGELF
.	TRBV7-8	TRBJ2-7	ASSSGSSGPSYEQY
.	TRBV7-9	TRBJ1-2	ASSTGDSLYGYT
.	TRBV9	TRBJ2-7	ASSVGDGGGSKEQY
.	TRBV6-5	TRBJ1-5	ASTERTSRDQPQH
.	TRBV5-1	TRBJ2-6	ASAEVTGANVLT
.	TRBV12-3/TRBV12-4	TRBJ2-5	ASSRTGIETQY
.	TRBV9	TRBJ1-4	ASSVRGATNEKLF
.	TRBV3-1/TRBV3-2	TRBJ2-3	ASSQEPLAGSDTQY
.	TRBV5-4	TRBJ2-7	ASSLGQGHEQY
.	TRBV27	TRBJ1-1	ASKVSGGNSEAF